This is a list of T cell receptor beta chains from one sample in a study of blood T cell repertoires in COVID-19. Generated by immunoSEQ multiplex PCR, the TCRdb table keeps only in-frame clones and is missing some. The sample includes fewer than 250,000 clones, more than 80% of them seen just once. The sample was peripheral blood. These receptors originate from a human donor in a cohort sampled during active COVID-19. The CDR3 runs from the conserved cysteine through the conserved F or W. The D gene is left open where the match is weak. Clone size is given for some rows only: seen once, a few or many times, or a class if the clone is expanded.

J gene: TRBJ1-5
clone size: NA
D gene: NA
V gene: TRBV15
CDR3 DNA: TGTGCCACCAGCAGAGATACCAGGGGCGGCAATCAGCCCCAGCATTTT
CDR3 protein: CATSRDTRGGNQPQHF

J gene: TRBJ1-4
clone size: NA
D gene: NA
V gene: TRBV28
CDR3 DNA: TGTGCCAGCAGTTCCTACTATGCAACTAATGAAAAACTGTTTTTT
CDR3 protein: CASSSYYATNEKLFF

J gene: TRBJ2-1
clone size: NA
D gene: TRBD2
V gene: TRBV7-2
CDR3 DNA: TGTGCCAGCAGCTCTAGGAAACTAGCGGATGTCACGAATGAGCAGTTCTTC
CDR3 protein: CASSSRKLADVTNEQFF

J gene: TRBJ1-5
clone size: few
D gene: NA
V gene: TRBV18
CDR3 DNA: TGTGCCAGCTCGCTGACTTCGGATTTGGCCAATCAGCCCCAGCATTTT
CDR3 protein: CASSLTSDLANQPQHF

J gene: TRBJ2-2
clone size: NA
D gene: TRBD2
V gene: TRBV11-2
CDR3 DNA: TGTGCCAGCAGCGAATCTAGCGGGGGCCTTGGAGCCGGGGAGCTGTTTTTT
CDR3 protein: CASSESSGGLGAGELFF

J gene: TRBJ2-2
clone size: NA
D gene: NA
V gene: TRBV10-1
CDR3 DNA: TGCGCCAGCAGTGAACGAACGGGGAACACCGGGGAGCTGTTTTTT
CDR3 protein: CASSERTGNTGELFF

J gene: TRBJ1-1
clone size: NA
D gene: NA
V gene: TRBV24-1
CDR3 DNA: TGTGCCACCAGTGACCCCATCACCGGGCCTAATCTCGGGGACACTGAAGCTTTCTTT
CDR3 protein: CATSDPITGPNLGDTEAFF

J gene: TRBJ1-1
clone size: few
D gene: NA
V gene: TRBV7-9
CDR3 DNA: TGTGCCAGCAGCTTAGGGGAGGGGTTGGGCACTGAAGCTTTCTTT
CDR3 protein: CASSLGEGLGTEAFF

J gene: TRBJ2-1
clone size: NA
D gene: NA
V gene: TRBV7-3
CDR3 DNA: TGTGCCAGCAGCTTAGGTCCCGAGGGCAATGAGCAGTTCTTC
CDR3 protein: CASSLGPEGNEQFF

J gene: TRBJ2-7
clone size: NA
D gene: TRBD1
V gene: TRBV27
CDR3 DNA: TGTGCCAGCAGTCCCTCCGGGACAGGGGGCTACGAGCAGTACTTC
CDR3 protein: CASSPSGTGGYEQYF

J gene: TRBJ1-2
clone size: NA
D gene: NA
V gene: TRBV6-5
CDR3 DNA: TGTGCCAGCAGTTACTCAGGATTACTAGGCTATGGCTACACCTTC
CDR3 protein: CASSYSGLLGYGYTF

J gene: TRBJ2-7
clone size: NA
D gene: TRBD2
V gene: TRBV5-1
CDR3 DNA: TGCGCCAGCAGCTTGGATAGCGGGGGGGCCTACGAGCAGTACTTC
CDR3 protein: CASSLDSGGAYEQYF

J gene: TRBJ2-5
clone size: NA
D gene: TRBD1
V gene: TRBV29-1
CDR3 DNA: TGCAGCGTGGGGACAGGGGGTAGAGAGACCCAGTACTTC
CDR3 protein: CSVGTGGRETQYF

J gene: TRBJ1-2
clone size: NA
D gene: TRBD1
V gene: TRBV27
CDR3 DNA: TGTGCCAGCAGTTTATCAGGGGGCAACTATGGCTACACCTTC
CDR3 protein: CASSLSGGNYGYTF

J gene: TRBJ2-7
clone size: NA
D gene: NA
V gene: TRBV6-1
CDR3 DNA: TGTGCCAGCAGTGAAGGGCGGTACGAGCAGTACTTC
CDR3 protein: CASSEGRYEQYF

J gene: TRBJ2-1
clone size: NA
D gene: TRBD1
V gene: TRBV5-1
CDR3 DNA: TGCGCCAGCAGCCCGGGACAGGGGGCCCATGAGCAGTTCTTC
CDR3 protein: CASSPGQGAHEQFF

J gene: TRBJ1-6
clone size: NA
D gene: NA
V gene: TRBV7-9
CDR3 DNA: TGTGCCAGCAGCTTTGGACAGTACAATTCACCCCTCCACTTT
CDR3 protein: CASSFGQYNSPLHF

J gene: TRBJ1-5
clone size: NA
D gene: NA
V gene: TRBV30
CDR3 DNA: TGTGCCTGGAGCCCAAAAGGGAGTCAGCCCCAGCATTTT
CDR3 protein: CAWSPKGSQPQHF

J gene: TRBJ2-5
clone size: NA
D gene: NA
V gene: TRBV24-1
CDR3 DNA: TGTGCCACCTCAAGCGGACAAGAGACCCAGTACTTC
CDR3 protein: CATSSGQETQYF

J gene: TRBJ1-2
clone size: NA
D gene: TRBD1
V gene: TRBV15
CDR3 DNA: TGTGCCACCAGACCGATCGACAGGGAAAATGGCTACACCTTC
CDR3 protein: CATRPIDRENGYTF

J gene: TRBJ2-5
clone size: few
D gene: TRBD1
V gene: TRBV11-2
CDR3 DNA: TGTGCCAGCAGCCCGCTGCCGGGACAGGGAAAAGAGACCCAGTACTTC
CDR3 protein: CASSPLPGQGKETQYF

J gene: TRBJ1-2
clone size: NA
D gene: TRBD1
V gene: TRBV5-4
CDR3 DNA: TGTGCCAGCAGCTCATTAGACAGGGATGACTATGGCTACACCTTC
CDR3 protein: CASSSLDRDDYGYTF

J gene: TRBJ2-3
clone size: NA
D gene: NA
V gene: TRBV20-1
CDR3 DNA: TGCAGTGCTAGGGCGGATAATACGCAGTATTTT
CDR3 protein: CSARADNTQYF

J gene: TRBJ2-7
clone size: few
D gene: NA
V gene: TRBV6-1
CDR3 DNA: TGTGCCAGCAGTGAATACCTCGGGGACTCCTACGAGCAGTACTTC
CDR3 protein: CASSEYLGDSYEQYF

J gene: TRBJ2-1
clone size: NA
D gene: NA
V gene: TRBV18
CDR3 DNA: TGTGCCAGCTCAACGGATGAGCAGTTCTTC
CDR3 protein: CASSTDEQFF

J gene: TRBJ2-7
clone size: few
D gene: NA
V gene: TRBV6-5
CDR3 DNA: TGTGCCAGCAGTTTCTCGACTCAAAACGAGCAGTACTTC
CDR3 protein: CASSFSTQNEQYF

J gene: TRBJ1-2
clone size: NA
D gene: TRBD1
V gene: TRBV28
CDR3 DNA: TGTGCCAGCAGTTCAGCCAGGGGGTGGAACTATGGCTACACCTTC
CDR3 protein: CASSSARGWNYGYTF

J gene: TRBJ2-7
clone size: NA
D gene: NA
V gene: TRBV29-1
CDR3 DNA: TGCAGCGTTACAGCGGGTGACTACGAGCAGTACTTC
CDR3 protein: CSVTAGDYEQYF

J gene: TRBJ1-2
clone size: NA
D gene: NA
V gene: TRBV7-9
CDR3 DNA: TGTGCCAGCAGCTCGCGACAGGTAGACAACTATGGCTACACCTTC
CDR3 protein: CASSSRQVDNYGYTF

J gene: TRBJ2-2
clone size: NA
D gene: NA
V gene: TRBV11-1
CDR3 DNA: TGTGCCAGCAGCTTAAGGGCAGGGGAGAACACCGGGGAGCTGTTTTTT
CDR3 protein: CASSLRAGENTGELFF

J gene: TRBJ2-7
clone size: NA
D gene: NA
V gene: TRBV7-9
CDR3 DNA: TGTGCCAGCAGCCGACGACGGGTTGGTAGTGGCGAGCAGTACTTC
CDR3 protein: CASSRRRVGSGEQYF

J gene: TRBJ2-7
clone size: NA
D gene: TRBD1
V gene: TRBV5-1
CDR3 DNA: TGCGCCAGCAGTTATCCTACAGGGGACGAGCAGTACTTC
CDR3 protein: CASSYPTGDEQYF

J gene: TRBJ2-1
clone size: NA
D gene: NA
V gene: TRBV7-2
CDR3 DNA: TGTGCCAGCAGCTTCGAGGAGTACAATGAGCAGTTCTTC
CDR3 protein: CASSFEEYNEQFF

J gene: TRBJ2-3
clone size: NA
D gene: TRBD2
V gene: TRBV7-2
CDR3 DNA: TGTGCCAGCAGCTTAGTTAGCGGGAGGGCTCCGGATACGCAGTATTTT
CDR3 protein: CASSLVSGRAPDTQYF

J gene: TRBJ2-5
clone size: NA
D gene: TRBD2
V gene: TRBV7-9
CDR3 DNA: TGTGCCAGCAGCTTGTCTAGCGGGCTCGGGGAGACCCAGTACTTC
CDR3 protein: CASSLSSGLGETQYF

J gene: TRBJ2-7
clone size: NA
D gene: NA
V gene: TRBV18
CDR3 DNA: TGTGCCAGCTCACCTCGAAGGAGGGGCCACTCCTACGAGCAGTACTTC
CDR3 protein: CASSPRRRGHSYEQYF

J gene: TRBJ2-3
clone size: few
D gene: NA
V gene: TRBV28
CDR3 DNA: TGTGCCAGCATTGTCGGCGGTTCTAGCACAGATACGCAGTATTTT
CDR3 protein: CASIVGGSSTDTQYF

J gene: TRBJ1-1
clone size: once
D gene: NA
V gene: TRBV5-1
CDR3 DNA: TGCGCCAGCAGCCCCGAACCTACGCTGGGAGGGACTGAAGCTTTCTTT
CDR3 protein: CASSPEPTLGGTEAFF

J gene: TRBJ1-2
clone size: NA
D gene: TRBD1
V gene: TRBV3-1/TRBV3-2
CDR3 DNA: TGTGCCAGCAGCCGACCGGGACAGGTGAGCTACACCTTC
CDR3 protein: CASSRPGQVSYTF

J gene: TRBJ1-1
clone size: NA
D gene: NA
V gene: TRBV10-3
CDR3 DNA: TGTGCCATCGGGGGAGGGGCCCCGAACACTGAAGCTTTCTTT
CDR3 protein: CAIGGGAPNTEAFF

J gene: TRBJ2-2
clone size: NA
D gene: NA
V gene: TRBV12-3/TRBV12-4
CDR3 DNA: TGTGCCAGCAGTGGTACGGGTCGTGGGGAGCTGTTTTTT
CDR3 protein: CASSGTGRGELFF

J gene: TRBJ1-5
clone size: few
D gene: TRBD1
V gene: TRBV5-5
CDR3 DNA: TGTGCCAGCAGCACGACAGGGGGCAGAGAATTAGGGAATCAGCCCCAGCATTTT
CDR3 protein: CASSTTGGRELGNQPQHF

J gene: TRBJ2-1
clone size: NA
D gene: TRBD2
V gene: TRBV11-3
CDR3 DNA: TGTGCCAGCAGCGATCCTAGCGAGGCGGGAGGTAAGGATGAGCAGTTCTTC
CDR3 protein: CASSDPSEAGGKDEQFF

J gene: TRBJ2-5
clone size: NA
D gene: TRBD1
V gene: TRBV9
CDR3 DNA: TGTGCCAGCAGCGTAGCACAGGGGGTCGGAGAGACCCAGTACTTC
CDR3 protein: CASSVAQGVGETQYF

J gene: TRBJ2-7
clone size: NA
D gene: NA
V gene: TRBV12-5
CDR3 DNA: TGTGCTAGTGGTTTGGCAGGGAGGTTACAAAGGGCTAGCTCCTACGAGCAGTACTTC
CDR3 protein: CASGLAGRLQRASSYEQYF